What follows are 9 T cell receptor beta chains derived from one specimen sequenced in a study of cytomegalovirus exposure and HLA in healthy donors. Only in-frame clones appear in the TCRdb table, and some are missing; sequencing was by immunoSEQ multiplex PCR. The table lists about 160,000 clones, around 88% of them singletons, with about 2.2% in the top ten. Input material: PBMCs. The receptors shown here come from a woman between 18 and 30 years old in good health and CMV-seronegative.

The chain is built from TRBV13 and TRBJ1-2; D perhaps matches TRBD1 (6 bases). CDR1 and CDR2 from the germline V gene are PRHDT and FYEKMQ (reference sequence). Trimming took off 4 bases at V and 6 bases at J, with 21 bases between the two ends. CDR3 length equals 16 residues. The CDR3 loop reads CASSSRIITGSNGYTF. CDR3 nucleotides: TGTGCCAGCAGCTCCAGAATAATTACAGGGAGCAATGGCTACACCTTC.

This clone is a singleton in its sample. The J gene is TRBJ1-2, the V gene TRBV27, with a possible D match to TRBD1 (5 bases). The CDR3 sequence is 12 residues long. The V gene lost 10 bases and the J gene lost 6 bases, with 15 bases spanning the gap. Germline CDR1 is MNHEY and CDR2 is SMNVEV (reference sequence). In DNA, the CDR3 is TGTGCCACCTGGGGGAGGGGCGATGGCTACACCTTC. This translates into CATWGRGDGYTF.

CDR3 coding DNA: TGTGCCAGCAGCCGTGCACAGGGACGATATCGAGCTTTCTTT. Its protein product is CASSRAQGRYRAFF. This rearrangement joins TRBV14 to TRBJ1-1; D may be TRBD1 (6 bases). The CDR3 contains 14 residues. The V end was cut by 4 bases, the J end by 10 bases, with 19 bases between. Germline lookup yields CDR1 SGHDN and CDR2 FVKESK. Complete variable domain (other parts from reference TRBV14 and TRBJ1-1): EAGVTQFPSHSVIEKGQTVTLRCDPISGHDNLYWYRRVMGKEIKFLLHFVKESKQDESGMPNNRFLAERTGGTYSTLKVQPAELEDSGVYFCASSRAQGRYRAFFGQGTRLTVV.

In the case of this clone: Distinct nucleotide sequences in the sample also encode this CDR3. The chain couples TRBV5-1 to TRBJ1-2; the match to TRBD1 covers 12 bases. The germline V gene has CDR1 SGHRS and CDR2 YFSETQ. V dropped 4 bases and J dropped 7; count of bases not matched to a gene: 14. This CDR3 is built from 17 residues. CDR3 in amino acids: CASSQRATGTGGSGYTF. CDR3 coding DNA: TGCGCCAGCAGCCAACGAGCAACCGGGACAGGGGGCTCTGGCTACACCTTC.

V and J are TRBV7-9 and TRBJ2-5; TRBD1 matches at 8 bases. V shed 1 base and J 4 bases; nucleotides not matched to a gene: 11. Per germline, CDR1 SEHNR and CDR2 FQNEAQ (reference sequence). The CDR3 totals 17 residues. CDR3 sequence: CASSLGHFTGGRETQYF. In DNA, the CDR3 is TGTGCCAGCAGCTTAGGCCATTTCACAGGGGGAAGAGAGACCCAGTACTTC.

The V gene is TRBV7-9, the J gene TRBJ2-6, with a possible D match to TRBD1 (5 bases). Germline assignment: CDR1 SEHNR and CDR2 FQNEAQ (reference sequence). Trimming shortened V by 1 base and J by 4 bases, and 8 bases separated the two germline ends. The CDR3 has 15 residues. CDR3 coding DNA: TGTGCCAGCAGCTTAGTCAGGGAAGGGGCCAACGTCCTGACTTTC. Translation: CASSLVREGANVLTF.

The CDR3 DNA sequence: TGCGCCAGCAGCCAGGACAGGGGGCAAAACATTCAGTACTTC. Amino acid sequence: CASSQDRGQNIQYF. The rearrangement uses TRBV4-3 and TRBJ2-4, with 11 bases fitting TRBD1. The CDR3 is 14 residues long. The germline CDR1 and CDR2 sequences are LGHNA and YSLEER. V shed 3 bases, J shed 5 bases, and the junction held 0 bases outside the gene matches.

V usage is TRBV4-2 and J usage is TRBJ2-7, with 11 bases matching TRBD1. J was trimmed by 4 bases and V by 1 base; bases with no gene match: 6. CDR1 and CDR2 (germline): LGHNA, YNFKEQ. The CDR3 runs to 16 residues. In DNA form, the CDR3 reads TGTGCCAGCAGCCAAGTTCCGGGACAGGGGGTTTACGAGCAGTACTTC. This translates into CASSQVPGQGVYEQYF.

The chain recombines TRBV7-9 with TRBJ2-7, with 8 bases fitting TRBD1. CDR3 length: 14 residues. The V gene's germline CDR1 is SEHNR and CDR2 FQNEAQ (reference sequence). V dropped 5 bases and J dropped 5; count of bases not matched to a gene: 8. The CDR3 DNA sequence: TGTGCCAGCAGCCACGGACAGGGAAGTAACGAGCAGTACTTC. This gives the protein CASSHGQGSNEQYF. Full variable domain (rest looked up from reference TRBV7-9 and TRBJ2-7): DTGVSQNPRHKITKRGQNVTFRCDPISEHNRLYWYRQTLGQGPEFLTYFQNEAQLEKSRLLSDRFSAERPKGSFSTLEIQRTEQGDSAMYLCASSHGQGSNEQYFGPGTRLTVT.